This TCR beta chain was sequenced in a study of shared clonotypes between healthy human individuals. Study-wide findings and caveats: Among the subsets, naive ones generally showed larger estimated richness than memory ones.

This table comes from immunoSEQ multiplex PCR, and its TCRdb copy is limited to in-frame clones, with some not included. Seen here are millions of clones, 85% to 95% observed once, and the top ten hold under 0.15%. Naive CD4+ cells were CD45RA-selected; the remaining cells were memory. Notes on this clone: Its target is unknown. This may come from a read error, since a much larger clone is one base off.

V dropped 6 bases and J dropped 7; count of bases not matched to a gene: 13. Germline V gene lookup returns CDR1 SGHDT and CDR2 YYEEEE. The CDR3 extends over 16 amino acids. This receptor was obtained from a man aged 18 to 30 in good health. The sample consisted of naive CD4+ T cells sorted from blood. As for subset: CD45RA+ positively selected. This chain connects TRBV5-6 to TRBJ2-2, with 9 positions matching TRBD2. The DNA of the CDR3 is TGTGCCAGCACCCGTCGAATAGCGGGAGATGGCGGGGAGCTGTTTTTT. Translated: CASTRRIAGDGGELFF.